Listed below are T cell receptor beta chains from one sample, sequenced in a study of radiotherapy plus CTLA-4 blockade in lung cancer. Data came from immunoSEQ multiplex PCR; TCRdb stores just in-frame clones and leaves some out. The sample carries fewer than 85,000 clones, approximately 86% recorded once. Here the sequenced sample was peripheral blood, taken from a patient treated with radiotherapy plus ipilimumab. The receptors come from a human donor with non-small cell lung cancer who had stable disease on radiotherapy plus ipilimumab. Each CDR3 is given with its conserved first and last residue. D genes are given only for firm matches. The listing skips clone size in some rows; elsewhere it reads once, few, many or a size class.

J	V	D	length	size	CDR3	DNA
TRBJ1-2	TRBV6-5	.	15	.	CASSSPTLTNYGYTF	TGTGCCAGCAGTTCCCCGACATTGACTAACTATGGCTACACCTTC
TRBJ2-4	TRBV5-8	.	15	.	CASSPGTVAKNIQYF	TGTGCCAGCAGCCCTGGTACGGTCGCCAAAAACATTCAGTACTTC
TRBJ1-6	TRBV6-1	.	12	.	CASSETGRPLHF	TGTGCCAGCAGTGAGACAGGCCGCCCCCTCCACTTT
TRBJ2-1	TRBV29-1	.	13	.	CSSRKLKQEEQFF	TGCAGCTCCCGGAAATTAAAACAGGAGGAGCAGTTCTTC
TRBJ2-5	TRBV2	TRBD2	14	.	CARRAGALGETQYF	TGTGCCAGAAGAGCGGGAGCTTTGGGGGAGACCCAGTACTTC
TRBJ1-2	TRBV6-6	TRBD1	12	once	CASLTGNYGYTF	TGTGCCAGCCTGACAGGGAACTATGGCTACACCTTC
TRBJ1-5	TRBV5-1	.	15	.	CASSRIGGRDQPQHF	TGCGCCAGCAGCCGCATAGGGGGTCGCGATCAGCCCCAGCATTTT
TRBJ2-7	TRBV10-2	TRBD2	19	.	CASTLGLAGGPSSSYEQYF	TGCGCCAGCACGCTCGGACTAGCGGGAGGGCCCAGTAGCTCCTACGAGCAGTACTTC
TRBJ2-5	TRBV18	TRBD2	14	.	CASSPGLAGETQYF	TGTGCCAGCTCACCAGGACTAGCGGGAGAGACCCAGTACTTC
TRBJ2-7	TRBV10-2	.	12	.	CASRTNSYEQYF	TGCGCCAGCAGGACTAACTCCTACGAGCAGTACTTC
TRBJ1-4	TRBV27	.	14	.	CASSWGSANEKLFF	TGTGCCAGCAGTTGGGGGTCCGCTAATGAAAAACTGTTTTTT
TRBJ2-1	TRBV2	.	13	.	CASSEGPLVEQFF	TGTGCCAGCAGTGAAGGCCCCCTCGTCGAGCAGTTCTTC
TRBJ2-4	TRBV29-1	.	14	once	CSVGGGAGKNIQYF	TGCAGCGTTGGGGGTGGGGCAGGCAAAAACATTCAGTACTTC